The 30 T cell receptor beta chains listed next were all sequenced from one sample in a study of radiotherapy plus CTLA-4 blockade in lung cancer. Method: immunoSEQ multiplex PCR; TCRdb's copy keeps in-frame clones and lacks some. The data contain over 80,000 clones, roughly 85% of them singletons. This sample comprised peripheral blood, obtained from a patient treated with radiotherapy plus ipilimumab. These receptors all stem from a human donor with non-small cell lung cancer who had stable disease on radiotherapy plus ipilimumab.

The chain couples TRBV18 to TRBJ1-4, with a possible D match to TRBD1 (6 bases). The V end was cut by 5 bases, the J end by 3 bases, with 13 bases between. The CDR3 consists of 15 residues. CDR1 and CDR2 (germline): KGHSH, LQKENI. CDR3: CASSVTQGSNEKLFF. The CDR3 coding sequence is TGTGCCAGCTCAGTCACGCAGGGGTCTAATGAAAAACTGTTTTTT.

The V and J genes are TRBV19 and TRBJ1-1, with a weak D call TRBD1 (5 bases). V lost 8 bases to trimming and J lost 4 bases, with 14 bases between them. Germline-derived CDR1 and CDR2 are LNHDA and SQIVND (reference sequence). CDR3 length equals 13 residues. The CDR3 region is CASGLGAGTEAFF. CDR3 DNA sequence: TGTGCCAGTGGCCTAGGGGCTGGCACTGAAGCTTTCTTT.

This rearrangement joins TRBV28 to TRBJ1-1, with D perhaps matching TRBD1 (5 bases). CDR1 and CDR2 from the germline V gene are MDHEN and SYDVKM. Trimming took off 3 bases at V and 0 bases at J, with 11 bases between the two ends. CDR3 size: 15 residues. The CDR3 spells CASSLGLNMNTEAFF. In nucleotides, the CDR3 is TGTGCCAGCAGTTTGGGACTGAACATGAACACTGAAGCTTTCTTT.

The chain links TRBV7-9 to TRBJ1-1, with D perhaps matching TRBD1 (5 bases). Germline CDR1 is SEHNR and CDR2 is FQNEAQ (reference sequence). Trimming pared 5 bases from V and 4 bases from J, leaving 17 bases between. This CDR3 is 15 amino acids long. CDR3 sequence reads: CASSRTLALGTEAFF. The CDR3 DNA follows: TGTGCCAGCAGCCGGACATTAGCCCTAGGCACTGAAGCTTTCTTT.

J is TRBJ1-2 and V is TRBV2; TRBD1 matches 7 bases. Germline CDR1 SNHLY, CDR2 FYNNEI. The junction had 7 bases not matched to a gene; V was cut back by 5 bases and J by 4 bases. CDR3 size: 14 residues. The chain's CDR3 is CASSPGTAVYGYTF. CDR3 bases: TGTGCCAGCAGTCCCGGGACAGCCGTCTATGGCTACACCTTC.

The chain combines TRBV7-2 with TRBJ2-2; D is perhaps TRBD1 or TRBD2 (5 bases each). The germline V gene encodes CDR1 SGHTA and CDR2 FQGNSA. Trimming stripped 5 bases from V and 4 bases from J, with 17 bases between. This CDR3 is built from 16 residues. The CDR3 region is CASSPQVGVSTGELFF. The CDR3 DNA follows: TGTGCCAGCAGCCCTCAGGTGGGGGTGAGCACCGGGGAGCTGTTTTTT. The full variable domain, rest sourced from reference TRBV7-2 and TRBJ2-2, is GAGVSQSPSNKVTEKGKDVELRCDPISGHTALYWYRQSLGQGLEFLIYFQGNSAPDKSGLPSDRFSAERTGGSVSTLTIQRTQQEDSAVYLCASSPQVGVSTGELFFGEGSRLTVL.

This clone showed up just once. The V gene is TRBV28, the J gene TRBJ1-2, with unresolved D. This CDR3 has 12 residues. Germline V gene sequence: CDR1 MDHEN, CDR2 SYDVKM. Trimming took off 7 bases at V and 0 bases at J, with 6 bases between the two ends. DNA of the CDR3: TGTGCCAGCATTTCCGCTAACTATGGCTACACCTTC. It codes for CASISANYGYTF.

The chain links TRBV28 to TRBJ2-5; maybe TRBD2 (6 bases). Germline values: CDR1 MDHEN, CDR2 SYDVKM. Trimming took off 3 bases at V and 0 bases at J, with 11 bases between the two ends. CDR3 length equals 15 residues. The CDR3 sequence: CASSFGGRHQETQYF. CDR3 bases: TGTGCCAGCAGTTTTGGTGGGAGGCACCAAGAGACCCAGTACTTC.

The chain combines TRBV11-2 with TRBJ2-2; D remains unclear. The V gene lost 4 bases and the J gene lost 4 bases, with 7 bases spanning the gap. Per the germline V gene, CDR1 is SGHAT and CDR2 is FQNNGV. The CDR3 sequence is 13 residues long. The CDR3 bases are TGTGCCAGCAGCTCACGGACCACCGGGGAGCTGTTTTTT. Its protein product is CASSSRTTGELFF.

This clone has just one count. The genes are TRBV28 and TRBJ1-2; the D is unclear. Germline assignment: CDR1 MDHEN and CDR2 SYDVKM. The CDR3 has 15 amino acids. Between the trimmed V and J ends, which lost 5 bases and 5 bases, there was a span of 18 bases. The CDR3 region has the DNA TGTGCCAGCAGTCCAATCGGACGGTCGGGATATGGCTACACCTTC. Its translation is CASSPIGRSGYGYTF.

V and J are TRBV2 and TRBJ2-2, with 9 bases identical to TRBD2. Germline V gene sequence: CDR1 SNHLY, CDR2 FYNNEI. Germline trimming cut 7 bases from V and 4 bases from J; bases unmatched to any gene: 10. The CDR3 has 16 amino acids. CDR3 protein: CASTTQGLAVTGELFF. The CDR3 DNA reads TGTGCCAGCACTACACAGGGACTAGCCGTCACCGGGGAGCTGTTTTTT.

The genes are TRBV9 and TRBJ2-2; the D gene could be TRBD1 or TRBD2 (5 bases each). Trimming removed 3 bases at V and 0 bases at J, with 12 bases between. CDR1 and CDR2 (germline): SGDLS, YYNGEE. This CDR3 has 16 residues. The DNA of the CDR3 is TGTGCCAGCAGCGGGGGACCGAATACGAACACCGGGGAGCTGTTTTTT. It encodes CASSGGPNTNTGELFF. Drawing the rest from reference TRBV9 and TRBJ2-2, the complete variable domain is DSGVTQTPKHLITATGQRVTLRCSPRSGDLSVYWYQQSLDQGLQFLIQYYNGEERAKGNILERFSAQQFPDLHSELNLSSLELGDSALYFCASSGGPNTNTGELFFGEGSRLTVL.

The chain couples TRBV10-1 to TRBJ2-3, with 8 bases lining up with TRBD2. The V gene end was trimmed by 4 bases and the J gene end by 0 bases; junction bases not matched to a gene: 9. Per the germline V gene, CDR1 is WNHNN and CDR2 is SYGVQD (reference sequence). The CDR3 length is 17 residues. This CDR3 is CASSAAGGFPSTDTQYF. The CDR3 bases are TGCGCCAGCAGTGCGGCGGGAGGTTTCCCTAGCACAGATACGCAGTATTTT.

The CDR3 here is CASSISGRRESPLHF. CDR3 nucleotide sequence: TGTGCCAGCAGTATTAGTGGGCGACGGGAGTCACCCCTCCACTTT. This chain links TRBV28 with TRBJ1-6; no clear D gene. Germline V gene data show CDR1 as MDHEN and CDR2 as SYDVKM. V was clipped by 5 bases and J by 10 bases, with 18 bases between them. The CDR3 consists of 15 residues.

The chain is built from TRBV6-1 and TRBJ1-1; no clear D. Trimming took 1 base from V and 7 from J, leaving 19 bases between them. The CDR3 runs 16 residues. Germline lookup yields CDR1 MNHNS and CDR2 SASEGT. The DNA for the CDR3 is TGTGCCAGCAGTGAAGAACCCACTCCCACTTGGGATGAAGCTTTCTTT. This sequence encodes CASSEEPTPTWDEAFF.

V usage is TRBV5-1 and J usage is TRBJ2-6, with D perhaps matching TRBD2 (5 bases). This CDR3 comprises 15 residues. V gave up 4 bases and J gave up 0 bases, with 8 bases separating them. Germline V lookup: CDR1 SGHRS, CDR2 YFSETQ. The CDR3 DNA reads TGCGCCAGCAGCCACGGACTCTCTGGGGCCAACGTCCTGACTTTC. This encodes CASSHGLSGANVLTF.

CDR3 amino acids: CASSYSSYEQYF. DNA of the CDR3: TGTGCCAGCAGCTATAGCTCCTACGAGCAGTACTTC. The chain couples TRBV28 to TRBJ2-7; D unresolved. The CDR3 has 12 amino acids. CDR1 and CDR2 from the germline V gene are MDHEN and SYDVKM. Between the trimmed V and J ends, which lost 6 bases and 0 bases, there was a span of 6 bases.

The chain has TRBV28 and TRBJ1-5; unclear D gene. Looked up from germline, CDR1 is MDHEN and CDR2 is SYDVKM. The CDR3 contains 11 residues. V was trimmed by 3 bases and J by 7 bases, leaving 4 bases between them. CDR3 coding DNA: TGTGCCAGCAGTTTGAAGCAGCCCCAGCATTTT. Translating gives CASSLKQPQHF.

The chain employs TRBV5-1 and TRBJ2-3; D ambiguous. Trimming cost V 0 bases and J 4 bases, with 15 bases left between them. Looked up from germline, CDR1 is SGHRS and CDR2 is YFSETQ. The length of the CDR3 is 16 residues. The CDR3 loop is CASSLEALKHPDTQYF. In nucleotides, the CDR3 is TGCGCCAGCAGCTTGGAGGCGCTCAAACACCCAGATACGCAGTATTTT.

The DNA for the CDR3 is TGTGCCAGCAGCGTAGTGGCGGGGGTACCTACGCAGTATTTT. It encodes CASSVVAGVPTQYF. The chain joins TRBV9 to TRBJ2-3; 7 bases agree with TRBD2. The CDR3 length is 14 residues. V shed 0 bases and J 8 bases; nucleotides not matched to a gene: 6. CDR1 is SGDLS, CDR2 YYNGEE, per germline.

In its sample, this clone was seen a few times. V usage is TRBV7-7 and J usage is TRBJ1-3, with TRBD1 matching 11 bases. The CDR3 extends over 15 amino acids. CDR1 and CDR2 (germline): SSHAT, FNYEAQ (reference sequence). Trimming removed 5 bases from V and 6 bases from J; junction bases left unmatched: 6. Here the CDR3 DNA reads TGTGCCAGCAGCCGGGACAGGGGGATCCAAAACACCATATATTTT. It is translated as CASSRDRGIQNTIYF.

This sequence joins TRBV5-1 and TRBJ2-5, with D possibly TRBD1 on 7 matching bases. Looked up from germline, CDR1 is SGHRS and CDR2 is YFSETQ. There are 17 residues in the CDR3. The V gene lost 2 bases and the J gene lost 4 bases, with 21 bases spanning the gap. The CDR3 region is CASSFRGAPNIGETQYF. The DNA of the CDR3 is TGCGCCAGCAGCTTCAGGGGGGCCCCAAATATCGGAGAGACCCAGTACTTC.

The CDR3 coding sequence is TGTGCCAGCAGTTTTCGGACAGGGGATATGAACACTGAAGCTTTCTTT. It yields the protein CASSFRTGDMNTEAFF. The V and J genes are TRBV6-5 and TRBJ1-1, with TRBD1 matching 9 bases. The CDR3 covers 16 residues. J gave up 0 bases and V 4 bases, and 6 bases lay outside the gene matches. Germline-derived CDR1 and CDR2 are MNHEY and SVGAGI.

V gene TRBV7-3 combines with J gene TRBJ1-1, with unresolved D. Trimming took off 0 bases at V and 4 bases at J, with 6 bases between the two ends. The CDR3 contains 13 residues. Germline CDR1 is SGHTA and CDR2 is FQGTGA. CDR3 loop: CASSLTLSTEAFF. DNA for the CDR3: TGTGCCAGCAGCTTAACTCTGAGCACTGAAGCTTTCTTT.

This clone was picked up one time. The chain joins TRBV25-1 to TRBJ2-3; TRBD2 is a possible D gene (6 bases). With 1 base removed from V and 1 base from J, the gap between germline ends came to 9 bases. The CDR3 has 15 residues. Germline loops: CDR1 MGHDK, CDR2 SYGVNS. CDR3 region: CASSEFRGGTDTQYF. The DNA for the CDR3 is TGTGCCAGCAGTGAATTCCGCGGGGGCACAGATACGCAGTATTTT.

This clone was observed a single time. Distinct nucleotide sequences in the sample also encode this CDR3. CDR3 bases: TGTGCCAGCAGTTTGTTCAACACTGAAGCTTTCTTT. This encodes CASSLFNTEAFF. The chain has TRBV28 and TRBJ1-1, with unresolved D. V was clipped by 3 bases and J by 2 bases, with 4 bases between them. Germline loops: CDR1 MDHEN, CDR2 SYDVKM. CDR3 length equals 12 residues.

The chain links TRBV9 to TRBJ1-6; weak D call: TRBD1 (6 bases). The CDR3 is made up of 16 amino acids. Trimming took 0 bases from V and 7 from J, leaving 14 bases between them. Germline V CDR1 and CDR2: SGDLS, YYNGEE. CDR3 nucleotides: TGTGCCAGCAGCGTAGCGGCGGGGGCGAGGAATTCACCCCTCCACTTT. Encoded protein: CASSVAAGARNSPLHF.

The rearrangement joins TRBV11-2 to TRBJ2-7, with D possibly matching TRBD1 (5 bases). Trimming took off 1 base at V and 1 base at J, with 11 bases between the two ends. The length of the CDR3 is 15 residues. The V gene's germline CDR1 is SGHAT and CDR2 FQNNGV. CDR3 sequence: CASSLGQGSSYEQYF. In DNA form, the CDR3 reads TGTGCCAGCAGCTTAGGGCAGGGATCTTCCTACGAGCAGTACTTC.

The sample holds a few counts of this clone. V gene TRBV19 combines with J gene TRBJ1-1; TRBD1 is a possible D gene (5 bases). There are 14 residues in the CDR3. Germline CDR1 is LNHDA and CDR2 is SQIVND (reference sequence). Trimming shortened V by 2 bases and J by 11 bases, and 18 bases separated the two germline ends. The CDR3 loop reads CASSIRKGASEAFF. The CDR3 DNA sequence: TGTGCCAGTAGTATACGGAAAGGGGCCTCAGAGGCTTTCTTT.

In this sample, this clone turned up once. Other DNA sequences of this sample code for an identical CDR3. The gene calls are TRBV29-1 and TRBJ1-1; D uncertain. With 6 bases removed from V and 5 bases from J, the gap between germline ends came to 13 bases. Germline loops: CDR1 SQVTM, CDR2 ANQGSEA. CDR3 length: 12 amino acids. CDR3 loop: CSVRQGRTEAFF. CDR3 DNA sequence: TGCAGCGTCCGACAAGGTAGGACTGAAGCTTTCTTT.